This passage covers 23 T cell receptor beta chains from one sample sequenced in a study of blood T cell repertoires in COVID-19 (dated by TCRdb to about 2020). The library was obtained by the immunoSEQ multiplex PCR assay. The clones in this table, taken by TCRdb from immuneACCESS, are in-frame only. Not every clone is retained; where verified, under half of the shortfall comes from an unresolved V gene, and the cause of the rest is unknown. The sample contains roughly 250,000 clones, roughly 86% of them found a single time. Jointly, the top ten make up approximately 2.3% of the sample. The sequenced sample consisted of peripheral blood. These receptors were obtained from a woman in her fifties or sixties with acute or convalescent COVID-19.

The CDR3 sequence: CASSFGTSGRPYNEQFF. DNA of the CDR3: TGTGCCAGCAGCTTTGGGACTAGCGGGAGACCTTACAATGAGCAGTTCTTC. The V and J genes are TRBV7-3 and TRBJ2-1; 14 nucleotides line up with TRBD2. J gave up 4 bases and V 3 bases, and 5 bases lay outside the gene matches. This CDR3 has 17 amino acids. Germline CDR1 SGHTA, CDR2 FQGTGA.

The rearrangement links TRBV6-5 to TRBJ1-6; a possible D gene is TRBD1 (6 bases). This CDR3 has 16 residues. V lost 0 bases and J 9 bases, leaving 15 bases between the germline ends. Germline V lookup: CDR1 MNHEY, CDR2 SVGAGI. The CDR3 DNA reads TGTGCCAGCAGTTACTCGAGAAACGTAGGGGGTTCACCCCTCCACTTT. Protein: CASSYSRNVGGSPLHF.

This chain links TRBV7-9 with TRBJ2-7, with D possibly TRBD2 on 6 matching bases. The germline CDR1 and CDR2 sequences are SEHNR and FQNEAQ (reference sequence). The CDR3 contains 15 residues. V was shortened by 2 bases and J by 2 bases, with 13 bases between the two germline ends. CDR3 bases: TGTGCCAGCAGCTTAAGAGCGGGTCGAACCTACGAGCAGTACTTC. Amino acid sequence: CASSLRAGRTYEQYF.

This clone was seen only a few times. This sequence joins TRBV27 and TRBJ2-1, with 9 positions matching TRBD2. Trimming at V came to 2 bases and at J to 7 bases, leaving 0 bases not matched to a gene. CDR3 length: 13 amino acids. The V gene's germline CDR1 is MNHEY and CDR2 SMNVEV (reference sequence). The chain's CDR3 is CASSLTSGNEQFF. CDR3 DNA sequence: TGTGCCAGCAGTTTAACTAGCGGGAATGAGCAGTTCTTC.

The V and J genes are TRBV19 and TRBJ1-5, with D perhaps TRBD1 (6 bases). This CDR3 has 15 residues. Germline CDR1 and CDR2: LNHDA and SQIVND (reference sequence). Trimming shortened V by 4 bases and J by 1 base, and 11 bases separated the two germline ends. CDR3 region: CASSTRGASNQPQHF. Written as DNA, the CDR3 is TGTGCCAGTAGTACCAGGGGAGCCAGCAATCAGCCCCAGCATTTT.

The CDR3 spells CASSLRENTEAFF. CDR3 DNA sequence: TGTGCCAGCAGTCTCCGGGAGAACACTGAAGCTTTCTTT. This rearrangement joins TRBV2 to TRBJ1-1; D unclear. V lost 5 bases, J lost 1 base, and 8 bases lay in between. CDR1 and CDR2 (germline): SNHLY, FYNNEI. CDR3 length: 13 residues.

This chain links TRBV19 with TRBJ2-2; possible D gene TRBD1, 7 bases. Germline V gene sequence: CDR1 LNHDA, CDR2 SQIVND (reference sequence). V was pared by 5 bases and J by 5 bases, with 15 bases between. The CDR3 has 15 amino acids. The CDR3 coding sequence is TGTGCCAGTAGTCGCAGGGGGGTCGTAACCGGGGAGCTGTTTTTT. Translated: CASSRRGVVTGELFF.

J is TRBJ1-1 and V is TRBV28; no definite D call. Trimming removed 2 bases at V and 6 bases at J, with 10 bases between. The CDR3 is 13 residues long. CDR1 and CDR2 from the germline V gene are MDHEN and SYDVKM. CDR3 sequence reads: CASSLIFRAEAFF. CDR3 DNA: TGTGCCAGCAGTTTAATCTTCCGTGCTGAAGCTTTCTTT.

The genes are TRBV4-1 and TRBJ2-5, with 9 bases matching TRBD2. V was clipped by 2 bases and J by 2 bases; unmatched bases: 15. Germline V gene data show CDR1 as MGHRA and CDR2 as YSYEKL. CDR3 length: 19 residues. CDR3 sequence reads: CASSQKKMVAGGPQETQYF. CDR3 in DNA: TGCGCCAGCAGCCAAAAAAAGATGGTGGCGGGAGGGCCGCAAGAGACCCAGTACTTC.

The CDR3 coding sequence is TGCGCCAGCAGCATGGGCCGGGAGCAAAGCACAGATACGCAGTATTTT. This codes for CASSMGREQSTDTQYF. V is TRBV5-1 and J is TRBJ2-3, with D possibly TRBD2 on 6 matching bases. Germline loops: CDR1 SGHRS, CDR2 YFSETQ. This CDR3 contains 16 residues. The ends were cut back, 4 bases at V and 0 bases at J, with 15 bases in the middle.

The chain recombines TRBV18 with TRBJ2-7; 7 bases align to TRBD1. The trim removed 0 bases at V and 3 bases at J, leaving 5 bases unmatched. This CDR3 region has 15 residues. CDR1 KGHSH and CDR2 LQKENI come from the germline V gene. CDR3: CASSPPDRDHYEQYF. In nucleotides, the CDR3 is TGTGCCAGCTCACCACCTGACAGGGATCACTACGAGCAGTACTTC.

This clone was detected only a few times. The CDR3 DNA reads as TGTGCCAGCACCTCCTTGTTCTTCGGGAGTGGTGGCTACACCTTC. Translated, it gives CASTSLFFGSGGYTF. J is TRBJ1-2 and V is TRBV9; no clear D gene. V lost 6 bases, J lost 7 bases, and 22 bases lay in between. The CDR3 is made up of 15 amino acids. The germline V gene encodes CDR1 SGDLS and CDR2 YYNGEE.

The gene calls are TRBV28 and TRBJ1-2; possible D gene TRBD1, 6 bases. CDR1 and CDR2 (germline): MDHEN, SYDVKM. V was pared by 5 bases and J by 1 base, with 14 bases between. The CDR3 sequence is 15 residues long. The DNA of the CDR3 is TGTGCCAGCAGTCTTAGACAGGACATTAACTATGGCTACACCTTC. Protein product: CASSLRQDINYGYTF.

The rearrangement joins TRBV24-1 to TRBJ1-2, with TRBD1 matching over 10 bases. This CDR3 spans 13 amino acids. CDR1 is KGHDR and CDR2 is SFDVKD in the germline V gene. The J segment lost 6 bases and the V segment lost 7 bases, leaving 4 bases of the junction unmatched. In DNA form, the CDR3 reads TGTGCCACCAGCCGGGACAGGGGAAATGGCTACACCTTC. Amino acids: CATSRDRGNGYTF.

This chain joins TRBV7-2 and TRBJ1-4, with D tentatively TRBD1 (5 bases). The germline V and J ends were trimmed by 5 bases and 5 bases, with 12 bases remaining between them. Germline CDR1 reads SGHTA; CDR2 reads FQGNSA. The CDR3 is 14 amino acids. As DNA, the CDR3 is TGTGCCAGCAGCCCCCGGCAGGGAAATGAAAAACTGTTTTTT. Amino acids: CASSPRQGNEKLFF.

The chain recombines TRBV10-2 with TRBJ2-3; D ambiguous. Germline loops: CDR1 WSHSY, CDR2 SAAADI. The CDR3 runs 19 residues. Trimming shortened V by 2 bases and J by 0 bases, and 21 bases separated the two germline ends. The CDR3, as DNA: TGCGCCAGCAGTGAGCCCCTACATCGAAGCGTCTCTAGCACAGATACGCAGTATTTT. It yields the protein CASSEPLHRSVSSTDTQYF.

This chain links TRBV10-3 with TRBJ2-1; D gene unclear. In germline, CDR1 is ENHRY, CDR2 SYGVKD. Trimming cost V 8 bases and J 5 bases, with 10 bases left between them. The CDR3 runs 12 residues. The CDR3 sequence is CAIGGINNEQFF. DNA for the CDR3: TGTGCCATCGGCGGCATTAACAATGAGCAGTTCTTC.

This rearrangement joins TRBV28 to TRBJ1-5; TRBD1 matches 9 bases. Germline CDR1 is MDHEN and CDR2 is SYDVKM. This CDR3 comprises 15 residues. J gave up 4 bases and V 3 bases, and 4 bases lay outside the gene matches. The CDR3 DNA follows: TGTGCCAGCAGTTTCCCGGACAGGGGAAATCAGCCCCAGCATTTT. Translation gives CASSFPDRGNQPQHF. Complete variable domain (other parts from reference TRBV28 and TRBJ1-5): DVKVTQSSRYLVKRTGEKVFLECVQDMDHENMFWYRQDPGLGLRLIYFSYDVKMKEKGDIPEGYSVSREKKERFSLILESASTNQTSMYLCASSFPDRGNQPQHFGDGTRLSIL.

The CDR3 coding sequence is TGTGCCAGCAGCTTCCGCGAGCAGGGACTAGCTAACTATGGCTACACCTTC. Translation gives CASSFREQGLANYGYTF. V usage is TRBV13 and J usage is TRBJ1-2, with D perhaps matching TRBD1 (5 bases). Germline CDR1 is PRHDT and CDR2 is FYEKMQ (reference sequence). V lost 3 bases to trimming and J lost 0 bases, with 17 bases between them. The length of the CDR3 is 17 residues.

This chain links TRBV19 with TRBJ1-5; the D is unclear. The CDR3 consists of 14 residues. Germline CDR1 LNHDA, CDR2 SQIVND (reference sequence). V lost 5 bases and J 3 bases, leaving 11 bases between the germline ends. In DNA, the CDR3 is TGTGCCAGTAGTTGGGATCGGGACAATCAGCCCCAGCATTTT. This gives the protein CASSWDRDNQPQHF.

V usage is TRBV28 and J usage is TRBJ2-1; 11 nucleotides align to TRBD2. The CDR3 extends over 17 amino acids. Germline loops: CDR1 MDHEN, CDR2 SYDVKM. V trimming: 4 bases; J trimming: 7 bases; junction bases outside the gene matches: 12. The CDR3 DNA reads as TGTGCCAGCAGTTCCCCCGGGTCTAGCGGGAGGAGGAATGAGCAGTTCTTC. Its protein is CASSSPGSSGRRNEQFF.

The rearrangement links TRBV2 to TRBJ2-3, with 7 bases matching TRBD2. Germline V gene lookup returns CDR1 SNHLY and CDR2 FYNNEI. V was clipped by 6 bases and J by 2 bases; unmatched bases: 5. This CDR3 has 14 residues. This CDR3 is CASRGTTNTDTQYF. The CDR3 coding sequence is TGTGCCAGCAGAGGGACTACTAACACAGATACGCAGTATTTT.

The V and J genes are TRBV4-1 and TRBJ1-4, with 11 bases fitting TRBD1. CDR3 length equals 15 residues. The V gene's germline CDR1 is MGHRA and CDR2 YSYEKL. The ends lost 6 bases at V and 8 bases at J; junction bases unmatched: 8. CDR3 in DNA: TGCGCCAGCAGGGAGAGGGACAGGGGGTTGGAAAAACTGTTTTTT. Translating it yields CASRERDRGLEKLFF.